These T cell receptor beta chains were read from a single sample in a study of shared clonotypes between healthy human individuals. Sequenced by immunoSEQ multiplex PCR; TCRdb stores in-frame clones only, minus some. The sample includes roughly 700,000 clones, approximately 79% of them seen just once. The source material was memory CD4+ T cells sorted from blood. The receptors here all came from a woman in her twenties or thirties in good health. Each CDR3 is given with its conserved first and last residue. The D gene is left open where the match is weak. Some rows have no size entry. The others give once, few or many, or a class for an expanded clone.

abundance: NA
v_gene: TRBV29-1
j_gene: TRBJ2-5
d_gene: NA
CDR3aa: CSVGSSVGETQYF
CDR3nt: TGCAGCGTTGGTTCCTCTGTTGGCGAGACCCAGTACTTC

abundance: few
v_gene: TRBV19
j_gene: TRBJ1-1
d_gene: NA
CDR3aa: CASSIEGLMNTEAFF
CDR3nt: TGTGCCAGTAGTATAGAGGGATTGATGAACACTGAAGCTTTCTTT

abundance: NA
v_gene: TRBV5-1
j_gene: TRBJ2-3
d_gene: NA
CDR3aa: CASRFSPSTDTQYF
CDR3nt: TGCGCCAGCAGGTTTTCCCCTAGCACAGATACGCAGTATTTT

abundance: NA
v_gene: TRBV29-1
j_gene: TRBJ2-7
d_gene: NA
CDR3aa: CSVVGQGHYEQYF
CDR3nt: TGCAGCGTTGTTGGTCAGGGACACTACGAGCAGTACTTC

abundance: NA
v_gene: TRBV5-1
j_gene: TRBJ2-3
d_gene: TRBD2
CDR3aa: CASSYGSGTPGDTQYF
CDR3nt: TGCGCCAGCAGCTACGGAAGCGGGACCCCCGGGGATACGCAGTATTTT

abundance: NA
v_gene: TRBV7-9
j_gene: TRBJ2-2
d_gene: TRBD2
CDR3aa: CASSRSGSGTGELFF
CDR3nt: TGTGCCAGCAGCCGTAGCGGGAGTGGCACCGGGGAGCTGTTTTTT

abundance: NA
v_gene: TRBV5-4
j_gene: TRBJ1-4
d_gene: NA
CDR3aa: CASSSERGPDGKLFF
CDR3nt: TGTGCCAGCAGCTCTGAACGGGGGCCTGACGGGAAACTGTTTTTT

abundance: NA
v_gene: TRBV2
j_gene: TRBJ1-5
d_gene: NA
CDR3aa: CASSIGRFGSPQHF
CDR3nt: TGTGCCAGCAGTATAGGCAGGTTTGGATCGCCCCAGCATTTT

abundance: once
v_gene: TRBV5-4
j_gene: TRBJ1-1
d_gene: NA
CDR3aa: CASSGRPDTEAFF
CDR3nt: TGTGCCAGCAGTGGACGGCCGGACACTGAAGCTTTCTTT

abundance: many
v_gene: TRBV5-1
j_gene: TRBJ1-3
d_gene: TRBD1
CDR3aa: CASSFSAGGAGNTIYF
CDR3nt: TGCGCCAGCAGCTTCTCGGCAGGGGGCGCGGGAAACACCATATATTTT

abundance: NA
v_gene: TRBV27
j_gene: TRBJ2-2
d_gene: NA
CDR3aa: CASSLEGANTGELFF
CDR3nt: TGTGCCAGCAGTTTAGAAGGGGCGAACACCGGGGAGCTGTTTTTT

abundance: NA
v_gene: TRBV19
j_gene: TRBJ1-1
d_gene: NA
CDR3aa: CASTTQGRTTEAFF
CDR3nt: TGTGCCAGTACCACTCAGGGTAGAACCACTGAAGCTTTCTTT

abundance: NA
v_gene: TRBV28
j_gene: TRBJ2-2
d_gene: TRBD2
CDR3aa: CASSFGLILAGGGELFF
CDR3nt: TGTGCCAGCAGTTTCGGTCTAATACTAGCGGGAGGCGGGGAGCTGTTTTTT

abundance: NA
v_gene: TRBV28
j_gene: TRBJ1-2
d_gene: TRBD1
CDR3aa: CASSLPLGNRGDYGYTF
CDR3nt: TGTGCCAGCAGTTTACCGCTCGGGAACAGGGGGGACTATGGCTACACCTTC

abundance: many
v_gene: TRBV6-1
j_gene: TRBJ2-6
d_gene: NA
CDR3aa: CASSEGQSGANVLTF
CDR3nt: TGTGCCAGCAGTGAAGGACAATCTGGGGCCAACGTCCTGACTTTC

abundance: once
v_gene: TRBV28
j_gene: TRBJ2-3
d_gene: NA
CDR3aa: CASSLGFPRTPSTDTQYF
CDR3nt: TGTGCCAGCAGTTTAGGTTTCCCGCGTACCCCTAGCACAGATACGCAGTATTTT

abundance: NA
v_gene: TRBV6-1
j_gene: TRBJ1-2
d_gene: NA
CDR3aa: CASSAPSTYGYTF
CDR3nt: TGTGCCAGCAGTGCCCCGTCGACCTATGGCTACACCTTC

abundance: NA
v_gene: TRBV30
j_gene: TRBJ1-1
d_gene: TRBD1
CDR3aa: CAWSPLLTGGTEAFF
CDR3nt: TGTGCCTGGAGTCCCCTTTTGACAGGGGGCACTGAAGCTTTCTTT

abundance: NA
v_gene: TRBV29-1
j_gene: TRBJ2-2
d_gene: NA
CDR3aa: CSAGRNGELFF
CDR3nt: TGCAGCGCCGGACGAAACGGGGAGCTGTTTTTT

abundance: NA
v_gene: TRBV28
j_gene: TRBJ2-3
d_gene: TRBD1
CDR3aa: CASSTRDSSTDTQYF
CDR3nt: TGTGCCAGCAGTACCAGGGACAGTAGCACAGATACGCAGTATTTT

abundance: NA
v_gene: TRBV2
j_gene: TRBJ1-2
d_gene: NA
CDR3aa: CASRLLPGYGYTF
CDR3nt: TGTGCCAGCAGACTTTTGCCGGGCTATGGCTACACCTTC

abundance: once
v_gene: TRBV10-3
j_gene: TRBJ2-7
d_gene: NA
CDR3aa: CAIRDRLSASDEQYF
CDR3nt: TGTGCCATCAGAGACAGATTATCCGCGAGCGACGAGCAGTACTTC

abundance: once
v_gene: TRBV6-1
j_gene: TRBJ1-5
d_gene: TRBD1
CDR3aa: CASSRGQNNQPQHF
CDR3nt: TGTGCCAGCAGTCGGGGACAGAACAATCAGCCCCAGCATTTT

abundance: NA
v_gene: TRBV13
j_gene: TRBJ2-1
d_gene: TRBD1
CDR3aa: CASLFLGRGTDNEQFF
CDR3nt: TGTGCCAGTCTTTTTTTGGGCCGAGGGACAGACAATGAGCAGTTCTTC

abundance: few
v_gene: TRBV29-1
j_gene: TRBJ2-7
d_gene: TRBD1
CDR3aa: CSVWAGGDSEQYF
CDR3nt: TGCAGCGTGTGGGCAGGGGGCGATTCCGAGCAGTACTTC

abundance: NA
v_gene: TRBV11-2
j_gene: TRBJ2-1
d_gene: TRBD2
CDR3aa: CASSPSGGGDEQFF
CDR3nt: TGTGCCAGCAGCCCGTCGGGAGGGGGAGATGAGCAGTTCTTC

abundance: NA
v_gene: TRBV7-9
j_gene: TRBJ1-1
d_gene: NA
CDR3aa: CASSFSGDTEAFF
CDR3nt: TGTGCCAGCAGCTTCAGCGGGGACACTGAAGCTTTCTTT

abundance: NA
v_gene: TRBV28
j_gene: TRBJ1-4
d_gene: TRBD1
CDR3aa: CASSLTGGSARLFF
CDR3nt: TGTGCCAGCAGTTTAACAGGGGGAAGCGCCAGGCTGTTTTTT

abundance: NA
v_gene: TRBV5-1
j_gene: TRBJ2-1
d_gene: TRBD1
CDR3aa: CASSRDSSSYNEQFF
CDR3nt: TGCGCCAGCAGCCGGGACAGTAGCTCCTACAATGAGCAGTTCTTC

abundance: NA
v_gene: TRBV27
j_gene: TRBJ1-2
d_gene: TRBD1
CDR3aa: CASSPGTGNYGYTF
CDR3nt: TGTGCCAGCAGTCCTGGGACAGGGAACTATGGCTACACCTTC

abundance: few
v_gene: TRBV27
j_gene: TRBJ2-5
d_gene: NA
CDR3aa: CASSRIRGSGQETQYF
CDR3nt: TGTGCCAGCAGTAGGATTCGTGGGTCAGGCCAAGAGACCCAGTACTTC

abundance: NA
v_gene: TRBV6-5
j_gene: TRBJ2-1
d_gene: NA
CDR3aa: CASSLGRQGNEQFF
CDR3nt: TGTGCCAGCAGTTTGGGGCGGCAGGGAAATGAGCAGTTCTTC

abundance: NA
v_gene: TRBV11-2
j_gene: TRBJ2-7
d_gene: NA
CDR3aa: CASSPTGTHYEQYF
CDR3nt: TGTGCCAGCAGCCCGACCGGGACACATTACGAGCAGTACTTC

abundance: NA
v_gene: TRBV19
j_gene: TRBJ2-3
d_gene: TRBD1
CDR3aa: CASSIQGASTDTQYF
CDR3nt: TGTGCCAGTAGTATTCAGGGGGCAAGCACAGATACGCAGTATTTT

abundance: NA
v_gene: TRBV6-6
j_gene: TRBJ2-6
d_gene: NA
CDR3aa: CASSLSSGANVLTF
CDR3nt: TGTGCCAGCAGTCTTAGCTCTGGGGCCAACGTCCTGACTTTC

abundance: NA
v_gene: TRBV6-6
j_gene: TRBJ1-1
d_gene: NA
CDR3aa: CASSCSPGTEAFF
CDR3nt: TGTGCCAGCAGTTGCTCCCCAGGCACTGAAGCTTTCTTT

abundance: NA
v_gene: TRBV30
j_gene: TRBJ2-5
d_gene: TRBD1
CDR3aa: CAWSLQGASETQYF
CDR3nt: TGTGCCTGGAGCTTACAGGGGGCATCGGAGACCCAGTACTTC

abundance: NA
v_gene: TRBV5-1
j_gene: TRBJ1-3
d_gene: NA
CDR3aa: CASSLWYLSSGNTIYF
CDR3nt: TGCGCCAGCAGCTTGTGGTACCTGAGCTCTGGAAACACCATATATTTT

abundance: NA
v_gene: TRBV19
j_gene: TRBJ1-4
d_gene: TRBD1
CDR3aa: CASSVGTGDEKLFF
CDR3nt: TGTGCCAGTAGCGTCGGGACAGGGGATGAAAAACTGTTTTTT

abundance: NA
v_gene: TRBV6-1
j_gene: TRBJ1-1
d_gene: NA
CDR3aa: CASSESSGTEAFF
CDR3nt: TGTGCCAGCAGTGAATCGTCGGGTACTGAAGCTTTCTTT

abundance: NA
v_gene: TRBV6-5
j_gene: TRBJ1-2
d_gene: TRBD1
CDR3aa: CASSRRDRGPYGYTF
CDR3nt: TGTGCCAGCAGCCGTCGGGACAGGGGGCCTTATGGCTACACCTTC

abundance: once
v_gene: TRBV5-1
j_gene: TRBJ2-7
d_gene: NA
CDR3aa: CASRLSGTYEQYF
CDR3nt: TGCGCCAGCAGACTCAGCGGAACCTACGAGCAGTACTTC

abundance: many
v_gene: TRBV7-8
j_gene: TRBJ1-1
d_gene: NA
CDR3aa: CASSFENRNTEAFF
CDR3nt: TGTGCCAGCAGCTTCGAGAACAGGAACACTGAAGCTTTCTTT

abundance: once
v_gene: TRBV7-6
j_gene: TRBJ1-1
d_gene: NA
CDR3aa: CASTPAPGKGNTEAFF
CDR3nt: TGTGCCAGCACCCCTGCACCCGGGAAGGGGAACACTGAAGCTTTCTTT

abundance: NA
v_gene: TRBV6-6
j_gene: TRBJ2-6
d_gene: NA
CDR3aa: CASTLRERSGANVLTF
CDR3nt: TGTGCCAGCACGTTAAGGGAGAGGTCTGGGGCCAACGTCCTGACTTTC

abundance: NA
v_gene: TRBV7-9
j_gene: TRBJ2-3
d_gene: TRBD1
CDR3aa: CASSLGDRGRGTDTQYF
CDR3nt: TGTGCCAGCAGCTTAGGGGACAGGGGGCGAGGCACAGATACGCAGTATTTT

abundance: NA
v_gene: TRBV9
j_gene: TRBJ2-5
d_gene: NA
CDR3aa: CASSAQQGLEQYF
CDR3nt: TGTGCCAGCAGCGCACAACAGGGTCTGGAACAGTACTTC

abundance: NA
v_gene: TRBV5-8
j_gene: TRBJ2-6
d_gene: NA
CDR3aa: CASRPSGANVLTF
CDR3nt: TGTGCCAGCAGGCCCTCTGGGGCCAACGTCCTGACTTTC

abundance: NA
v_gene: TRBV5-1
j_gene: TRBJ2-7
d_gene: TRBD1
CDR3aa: CASSSGHRGLYEQYF
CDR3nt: TGCGCCAGCAGCTCAGGGCACAGGGGGCTATACGAGCAGTACTTC

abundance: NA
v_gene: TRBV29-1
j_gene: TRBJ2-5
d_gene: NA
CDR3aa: CSALRDLREETQYF
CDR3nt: TGCAGCGCTCTCCGGGACCTCCGTGAAGAGACCCAGTACTTC

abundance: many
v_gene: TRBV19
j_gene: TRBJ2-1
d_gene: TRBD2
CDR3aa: CASSMMVAGGSEQFF
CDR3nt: TGTGCCAGTAGTATGATGGTAGCGGGAGGGAGTGAGCAGTTCTTC

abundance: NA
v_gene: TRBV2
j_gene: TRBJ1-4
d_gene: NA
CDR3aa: CASTRTGGGNEKLFF
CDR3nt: TGTGCCAGCACCCGAACCGGGGGAGGGAATGAAAAACTGTTTTTT

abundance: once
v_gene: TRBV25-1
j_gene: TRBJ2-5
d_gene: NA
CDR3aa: CASSEYSQETQYF
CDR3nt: TGTGCCAGCAGTGAGTACAGCCAAGAGACCCAGTACTTC

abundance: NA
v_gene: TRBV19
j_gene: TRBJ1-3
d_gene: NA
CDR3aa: CASSSPGSHSGNTIYF
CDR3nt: TGTGCCAGTAGTTCCCCCGGGAGCCACTCTGGAAACACCATATATTTT

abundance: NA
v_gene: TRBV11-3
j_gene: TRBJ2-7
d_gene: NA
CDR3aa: CASSSGTLQEQYF
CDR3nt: TGTGCCAGCAGCTCCGGGACTCTTCAGGAGCAGTACTTC